These 18 T cell receptor beta chains were sequenced from one sample in a study of human T cells and chemical hapten exposure. Time point denoted: pre-sensitization, week 0. Treatment described: therapeutic diphenylcyclopropenone sensitization with weekly scalp DPC. TCRdb re-derived calls from the RACE reads in MiXCR, one entry per CDR3 protein. The table lists more than 80,000 distinct CDR3 sequences, 10% to 12% of them singletons, with approximately 3.1% in the top ten. The material sequenced was whole blood, taken in connection with sensitization to the hapten diphenylcyclopropenone (DPC). The receptors come from a woman aged 60-75 years with alopecia areata. Some clones in this sample may be carry-over from other donors' samples.

J is TRBJ2-7 and V is TRBV3-1, with TRBD2 as a possible D gene (6 bases). Trimming left V 2 bases short and J 3 bases short, with 8 bases between. Germline assignment: CDR1 LGHDT and CDR2 YNNKEL (reference sequence). The CDR3 consists of 13 residues. The CDR3 spells CASSQRGVYEQYF. Here the CDR3 DNA reads TGTGCCAGCAGCCAACGCGGGGTCTACGAGCAGTACTTC.

This clonotype was found a few times. The rearrangement uses TRBV27 and TRBJ1-1; D ambiguous. Trimming cost V 2 bases and J 0 bases, with 10 bases left between them. The germline V gene encodes CDR1 MNHEY and CDR2 SMNVEV (reference sequence). The CDR3 is made up of 15 amino acids. The CDR3 nucleotides read TGTGCCAGCAGTTTACATTGGAGCTTGAACACTGAAGCTTTCTTT. Its translation is CASSLHWSLNTEAFF.

V gene TRBV4-1 combines with J gene TRBJ2-2; D might be TRBD2 (6 bases). The germline gives CDR1 MGHRA, CDR2 YSYEKL. V shed 4 bases and J shed 5 bases, with 20 bases lying between them. The CDR3 is made up of 17 amino acids. The CDR3 here is CASSRGRVRAGTGELFF. As DNA, the CDR3 is TGCGCCAGCAGCCGGGGTAGGGTGAGGGCGGGGACCGGGGAGCTGTTTTTT.

This clonotype was observed a handful of times. The rearrangement links TRBV12-3 or TRBV12-4 to TRBJ1-1; 8 bases match TRBD1. The CDR3 has 14 residues. The V and J ends lost 6 bases and 4 bases, in that order; junction bases with no gene match: 7. In nucleotides, the CDR3 is TGTGCCAGCAGGATGGACAGGGTGGGCACTGAAGCTTTCTTT. This sequence encodes CASRMDRVGTEAFF.

In its sample, this clonotype was seen many times. This chain connects TRBV14 to TRBJ1-3; no clear D gene. The CDR3 has 15 amino acids. Between the trimmed V and J ends, which lost 1 base and 0 bases, there was a span of 7 bases. Per the germline V gene, CDR1 is SGHDN and CDR2 is FVKESK. The CDR3 region has the DNA TGTGCCAGCAGCCAAGTTCCTAACTCTGGAAACACCATATATTTT. Residues: CASSQVPNSGNTIYF.

The rearrangement uses TRBV7-2 and TRBJ1-2; 10 nucleotides agree with TRBD1. CDR1 is SGHTA and CDR2 is FQGNSA in the germline V gene. With V trimmed by 1 base and J by 2 bases, 1 base remained unmatched. This CDR3 is 15 amino acids long. CDR3 nucleotide sequence: TGTGCCAGCAGCTTAGTGGGACAGGGGAACTATGGCTACACCTTC. As protein: CASSLVGQGNYGYTF.

This clonotype was seen a few times. This sequence joins TRBV29-1 and TRBJ2-1; 7 bases agree with TRBD2. The CDR3 is 13 amino acids. Germline values: CDR1 SQVTM, CDR2 ANQGSEA. With V trimmed by 2 bases and J by 7 bases, 5 bases remained unmatched. The CDR3 protein is CSVEFGGLNEQFF. CDR3 sequence (DNA): TGCAGCGTTGAATTCGGGGGGTTGAATGAGCAGTTCTTC.

The chain employs TRBV7-3 and TRBJ1-1; 7 bases match TRBD1. The J segment lost 1 base and the V segment lost 5 bases, leaving 13 bases of the junction unmatched. Per germline, CDR1 SGHTA and CDR2 FQGTGA. CDR3 size: 17 residues. The CDR3 DNA reads TGTGCCAGCAGCCGAACCTACTTAGACAGGGAGAACACTGAAGCTTTCTTT. Its protein is CASSRTYLDRENTEAFF.

This clonotype was observed many times. This chain uses TRBV7-9 with TRBJ1-6; D not certain. V was pared by 4 bases and J by 7 bases, with 14 bases between. This CDR3 comprises 15 residues. Germline V gives CDR1 SEHNR, CDR2 FQNEAQ (reference sequence). CDR3 loop: CASSSQGSGNSPLHF. In DNA form, the CDR3 reads TGTGCCAGCAGCTCCCAAGGGTCGGGAAATTCACCCCTCCACTTT.

About this clonotype itself: An end of the junction differs from the germline gene, which may be a read error. The genes are TRBV20-1 and TRBJ2-7; no clear D. CDR1 is DFQATT, CDR2 SNEGSKA, per germline (reference sequence). The CDR3 extends over 15 amino acids. CDR3 bases: TGCAGTGCTAGAGATCCAGGCGGATACCCCTATGAGCAGTACTTC. Translated, it gives CSARDPGGYPYEQYF.

This clonotype appeared many times. The V and J genes are TRBV9 and TRBJ2-3; no clear D gene. The CDR3 loop spans 14 amino acids. The germline V and J ends were trimmed by 0 bases and 2 bases, with 7 bases remaining between them. The V gene's germline CDR1 is SGDLS and CDR2 YYNGEE. The CDR3 here is CASSVEFFTDTQYF. The CDR3 DNA follows: TGTGCCAGCAGCGTAGAGTTCTTCACAGATACGCAGTATTTT. Drawing the rest from reference TRBV9 and TRBJ2-3, the complete variable domain is DSGVTQTPKHLITATGQRVTLRCSPRSGDLSVYWYQQSLDQGLQFLIQYYNGEERAKGNILERFSAQQFPDLHSELNLSSLELGDSALYFCASSVEFFTDTQYFGPGTRLTVL.

There are many counts of this clonotype. V and J are TRBV7-2 and TRBJ2-3; 10 nucleotides line up with TRBD2. V was clipped by 1 base and J by 11 bases; unmatched bases: 9. The V gene's germline CDR1 is SGHTA and CDR2 FQGNSA. The CDR3 is 15 amino acids. The CDR3 bases are TGTGCCAGCAGCTTAGAGAGCCTAGCGGGGGACAGGCAGTATTTT. Protein: CASSLESLAGDRQYF.

This clonotype was recorded at least ten times. A read error may produce the germline difference seen at one junction end. The chain carries TRBV7-7 and TRBJ1-4; TRBD1 is a possible D gene (6 bases). The CDR3 has 14 amino acids. Germline CDR1 SSHAT, CDR2 FNYEAQ (reference sequence). The CDR3 here is CASSPTGINEKLFF. DNA for the CDR3: TGTGCTAGCAGCCCAACAGGGATTAATGAAAAACTGTTTTTT.

This clonotype was counted at least ten times. The chain joins TRBV7-8 to TRBJ1-2; 8 bases are shared with TRBD1. Trimming at V came to 5 bases and at J to 4 bases, leaving 12 bases not matched to a gene. CDR1 SGHVS and CDR2 FQNEAQ come from the germline V gene. This CDR3 has 16 residues. CDR3 bases: TGTGCCAGCAGCCCGGGGAGGACAGGGAGGGCCTATGGCTACACCTTC. Residues: CASSPGRTGRAYGYTF.

This clonotype was detected ten times or more. This chain uses TRBV7-2 with TRBJ1-1; D unresolved. Per the germline V gene, CDR1 is SGHTA and CDR2 is FQGNSA. The CDR3 sequence is 16 residues long. Deletions cut 1 base from V and 0 bases from J, with 12 bases between. DNA of the CDR3: TGTGCCAGCAGCTTAGGGAACATCAACATGAACACTGAAGCTTTCTTT. It specifies CASSLGNINMNTEAFF.

This clonotype was observed a handful of times. The chain recombines TRBV7-2 with TRBJ2-2, with D unresolved. The CDR3 contains 15 residues. Trimming removed 1 base from V and 5 bases from J, with 11 bases in between. In germline, CDR1 is SGHTA, CDR2 FQGNSA. CDR3 sequence: CASSLDYGDTGELFF. The CDR3 nucleotides are TGTGCCAGCAGCTTAGACTATGGGGATACCGGGGAGCTGTTTTTT. The whole variable domain, remainder taken from reference TRBV7-2 and TRBJ2-2, is GAGVSQSPSNKVTEKGKDVELRCDPISGHTALYWYRQSLGQGLEFLIYFQGNSAPDKSGLPSDRFSAERTGGSVSTLTIQRTQQEDSAVYLCASSLDYGDTGELFFGEGSRLTVL.

This clonotype was observed many times. The chain carries TRBV6-5 and TRBJ1-2; D may be TRBD1 (6 bases). Germline-derived CDR1 and CDR2 are MNHEY and SVGAGI. The CDR3 has 16 amino acids. V gave up 6 bases and J gave up 5 bases, with 22 bases separating them. Here the CDR3 reads CASRSLQGRGAYGYTF. The CDR3 DNA reads as TGTGCCAGCAGATCTCTCCAGGGGAGGGGAGCTTATGGCTACACCTTC.

This clonotype was picked up a small number of times. The CDR3 DNA sequence: TGCGCCAGCAGCTTGGGGCTAGTGTACAATGAGCAGTTCTTC. Its translation is CASSLGLVYNEQFF. This chain uses TRBV5-1 with TRBJ2-1; D unresolved. The V end lost 0 bases, the J end lost 4 bases, and 8 bases lay between the germline ends. From germline, CDR1 is SGHRS and CDR2 YFSETQ. The CDR3 sequence is 14 residues long.